This passage covers 3 T cell receptor beta chains from one sample sequenced in a study of vaccination and CD4 T cells after COVID-19. Sample treatment: approximately 9-day PBMC culture with coronavirus spike peptide pools or control peptides (ViraFEST assay). Cultured CD4+ T cells had their DNA profiled by the Oncomine TCR Beta short-read assay. TCRdb re-called the PCR reads through MiXCR, storing one row per CDR3 protein. The sample has about 13,000 distinct CDR3 sequences, roughly 56% seen once. No antigen is known for these receptors. The sequencing sample was made of CD4+ T cells from blood, cultured in vitro. The receptors shown here come from a human donor who had recovered from COVID-19.

The chain joins TRBV30 to TRBJ1-1; D gene unclear. Germline V gene sequence: CDR1 GTSNPN, CDR2 SVGIG (reference sequence). The CDR3 runs to 11 residues. Trimming stripped 2 bases from V and 7 bases from J, with 8 bases between. CDR3 protein: CAWSFGLEAFF. In DNA, the CDR3 is TGTGCCTGGAGTTTCGGTCTTGAAGCTTTCTTT.

The V call is TRBV11-1, the J call TRBJ1-2; no definite D call. The CDR3 contains 14 residues. V was shortened by 5 bases and J by 7 bases, with 17 bases between the two germline ends. The germline V gene has CDR1 SGHAT and CDR2 FQDESV (reference sequence). CDR3 nucleotide sequence: TGTGCCAGCAGCCAACTCTTCCAATCAAGTGGCTACACCTTC. It translates to CASSQLFQSSGYTF.

V gene TRBV30 combines with J gene TRBJ2-1, with TRBD2 as a possible D gene (6 bases). CDR1 and CDR2 (germline): GTSNPN, SVGIG (reference sequence). The CDR3 length is 11 residues. Trimming took 3 bases from V and 12 from J, leaving 12 bases between them. The CDR3 region is CAWSVAEGQFF. CDR3 nucleotides: TGTGCCTGGAGCGTAGCGGAGGGGCAGTTCTTC. The full variable domain, completed using reference TRBV30 and TRBJ2-1, is SQTIHQWPATLVQPVGSPLSLECTVEGTSNPNLYWYRQAAGRGLQLLFYSVGIGQISSEVPQNLSASRPQDRQFILSSKKLLLSDSGFYLCAWSVAEGQFFGPGTRLTVL.